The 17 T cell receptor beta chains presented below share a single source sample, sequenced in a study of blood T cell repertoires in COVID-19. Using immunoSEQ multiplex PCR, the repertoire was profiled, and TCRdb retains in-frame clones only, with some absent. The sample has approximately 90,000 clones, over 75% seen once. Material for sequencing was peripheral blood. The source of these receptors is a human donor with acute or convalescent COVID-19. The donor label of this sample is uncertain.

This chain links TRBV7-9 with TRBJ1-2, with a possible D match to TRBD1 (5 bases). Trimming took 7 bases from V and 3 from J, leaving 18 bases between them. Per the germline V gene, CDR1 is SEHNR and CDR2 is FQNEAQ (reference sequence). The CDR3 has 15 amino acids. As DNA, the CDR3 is TGTGCCAGCACTTCTCAGGGATGGGCAGACTATGGCTACACCTTC. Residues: CASTSQGWADYGYTF.

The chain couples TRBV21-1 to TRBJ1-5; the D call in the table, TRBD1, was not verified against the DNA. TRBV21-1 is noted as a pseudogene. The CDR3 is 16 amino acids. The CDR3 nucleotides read TGTGCCAGCAGCAAAAAAACAGGATATAGCAATCAGCCCCAGCATTTT. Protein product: CASSKKTGYSNQPQHF.

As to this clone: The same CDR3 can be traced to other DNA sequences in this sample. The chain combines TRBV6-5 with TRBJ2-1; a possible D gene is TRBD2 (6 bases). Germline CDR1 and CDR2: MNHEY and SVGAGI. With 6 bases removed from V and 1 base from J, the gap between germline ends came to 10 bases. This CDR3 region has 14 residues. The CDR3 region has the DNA TGTGCCAGCAGGGAGGGACGGTCCTACAATGAGCAGTTCTTC. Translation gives CASREGRSYNEQFF.

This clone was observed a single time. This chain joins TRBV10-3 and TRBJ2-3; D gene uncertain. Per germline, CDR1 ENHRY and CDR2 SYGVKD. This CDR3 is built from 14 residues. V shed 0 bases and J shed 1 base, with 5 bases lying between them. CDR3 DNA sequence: TGTGCCATCAGTGAGTCGTCCGGCACAGATACGCAGTATTTT. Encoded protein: CAISESSGTDTQYF.

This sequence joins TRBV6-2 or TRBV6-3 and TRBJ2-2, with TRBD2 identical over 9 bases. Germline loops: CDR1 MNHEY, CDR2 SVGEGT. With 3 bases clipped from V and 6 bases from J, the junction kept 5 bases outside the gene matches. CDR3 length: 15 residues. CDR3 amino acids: CASSYRRGGAGELFF. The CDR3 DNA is TGTGCCAGCAGTTATCGGCGGGGGGGCGCCGGGGAGCTGTTTTTT.

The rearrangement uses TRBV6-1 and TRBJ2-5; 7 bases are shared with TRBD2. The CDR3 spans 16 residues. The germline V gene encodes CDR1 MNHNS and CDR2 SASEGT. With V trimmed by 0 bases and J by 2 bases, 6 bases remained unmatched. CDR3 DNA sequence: TGTGCCAGCAGTGAAGCGGCCCAGCGGGGACAAGAGACCCAGTACTTC. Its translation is CASSEAAQRGQETQYF.

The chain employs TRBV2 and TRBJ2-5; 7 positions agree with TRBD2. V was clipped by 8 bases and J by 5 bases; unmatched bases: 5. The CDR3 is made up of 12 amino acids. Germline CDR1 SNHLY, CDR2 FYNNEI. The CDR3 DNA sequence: TGTGCCAGCGGACTAGTTGAGGAGACCCAGTACTTC. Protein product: CASGLVEETQYF.

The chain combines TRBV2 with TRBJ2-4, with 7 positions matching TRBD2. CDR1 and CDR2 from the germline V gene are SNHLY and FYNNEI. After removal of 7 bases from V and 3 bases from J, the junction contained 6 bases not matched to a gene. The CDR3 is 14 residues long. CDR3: CASTGGSLKNIQYF. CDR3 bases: TGTGCCAGCACTGGCGGGAGCCTCAAAAACATTCAGTACTTC.

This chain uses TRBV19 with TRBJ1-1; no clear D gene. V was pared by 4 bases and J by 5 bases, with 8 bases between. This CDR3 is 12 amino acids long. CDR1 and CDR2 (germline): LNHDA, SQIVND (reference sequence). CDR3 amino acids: CASSSPVTEAFF. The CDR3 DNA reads TGTGCCAGTAGTAGTCCGGTGACTGAAGCTTTCTTT.

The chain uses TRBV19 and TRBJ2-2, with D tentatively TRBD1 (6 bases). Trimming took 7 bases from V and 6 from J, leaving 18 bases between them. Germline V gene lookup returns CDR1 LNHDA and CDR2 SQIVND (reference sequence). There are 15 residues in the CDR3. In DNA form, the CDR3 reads TGTGCCAGTACCCCGAGTGGGGGCGCGGCCGGGGAGCTGTTTTTT. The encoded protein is CASTPSGGAAGELFF.

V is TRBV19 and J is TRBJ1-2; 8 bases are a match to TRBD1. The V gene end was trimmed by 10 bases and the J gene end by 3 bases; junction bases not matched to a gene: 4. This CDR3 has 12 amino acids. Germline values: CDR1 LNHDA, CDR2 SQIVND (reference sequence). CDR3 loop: CATKQGDYGYTF. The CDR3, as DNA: TGTGCCACAAAACAGGGGGACTATGGCTACACCTTC.

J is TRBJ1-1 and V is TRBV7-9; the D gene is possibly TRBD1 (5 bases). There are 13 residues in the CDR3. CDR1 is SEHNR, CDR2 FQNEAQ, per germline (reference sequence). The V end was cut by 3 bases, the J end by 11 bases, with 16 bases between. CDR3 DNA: TGTGCCAGCAGCTTCAGGGCGGGACTCGATGCTTTCTTT. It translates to CASSFRAGLDAFF. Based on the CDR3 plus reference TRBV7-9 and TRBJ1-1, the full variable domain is DTGVSQNPRHKITKRGQNVTFRCDPISEHNRLYWYRQTLGQGPEFLTYFQNEAQLEKSRLLSDRFSAERPKGSFSTLEIQRTEQGDSAMYLCASSFRAGLDAFFGQGTRLTVV.

CDR3 in DNA: TGTGCCAGCAGCGAAATACCGGGACAGGGGTACGAGCAGTACTTC. Amino acids: CASSEIPGQGYEQYF. The chain is built from TRBV21-1 and TRBJ2-7; TRBD1, the table's D call, was not compared with the DNA. TRBV21-1 is a listed pseudogene. The CDR3 sequence is 15 residues long.

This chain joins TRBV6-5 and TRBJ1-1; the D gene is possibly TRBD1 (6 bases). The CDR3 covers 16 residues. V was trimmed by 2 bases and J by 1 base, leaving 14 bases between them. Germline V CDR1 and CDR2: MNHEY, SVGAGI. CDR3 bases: TGTGCCAGCAGTTACGGGGGGGGCGCGTGGAACACTGAAGCTTTCTTT. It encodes CASSYGGGAWNTEAFF.

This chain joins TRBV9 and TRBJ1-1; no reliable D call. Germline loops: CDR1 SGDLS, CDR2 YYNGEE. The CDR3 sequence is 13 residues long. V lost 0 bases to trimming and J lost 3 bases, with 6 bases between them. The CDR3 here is CASSVDSHTEAFF. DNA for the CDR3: TGTGCCAGCAGCGTAGACTCTCACACTGAAGCTTTCTTT.

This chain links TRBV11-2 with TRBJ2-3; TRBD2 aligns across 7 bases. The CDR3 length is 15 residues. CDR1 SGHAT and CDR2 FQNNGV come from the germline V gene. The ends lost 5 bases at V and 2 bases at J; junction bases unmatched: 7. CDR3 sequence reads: CASSPTGGSTDTQYF. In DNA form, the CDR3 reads TGTGCCAGCAGCCCAACGGGGGGATCCACAGATACGCAGTATTTT.

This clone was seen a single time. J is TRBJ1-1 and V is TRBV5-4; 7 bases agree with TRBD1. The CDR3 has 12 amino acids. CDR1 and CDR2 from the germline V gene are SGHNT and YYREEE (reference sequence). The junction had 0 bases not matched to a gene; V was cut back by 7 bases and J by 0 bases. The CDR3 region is CASGTVNTEAFF. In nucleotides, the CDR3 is TGTGCCAGCGGGACAGTGAACACTGAAGCTTTCTTT.